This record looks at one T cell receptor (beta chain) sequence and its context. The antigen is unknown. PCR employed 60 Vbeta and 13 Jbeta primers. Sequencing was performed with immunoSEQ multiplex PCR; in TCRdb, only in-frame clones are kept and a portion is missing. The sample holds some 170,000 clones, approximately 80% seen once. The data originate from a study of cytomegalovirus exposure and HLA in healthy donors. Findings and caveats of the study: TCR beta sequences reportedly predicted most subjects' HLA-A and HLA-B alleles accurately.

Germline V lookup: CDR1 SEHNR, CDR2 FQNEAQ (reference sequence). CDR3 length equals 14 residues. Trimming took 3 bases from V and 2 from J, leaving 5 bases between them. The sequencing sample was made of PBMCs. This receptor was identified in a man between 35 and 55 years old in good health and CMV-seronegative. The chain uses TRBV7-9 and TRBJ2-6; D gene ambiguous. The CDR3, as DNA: TGTGCCAGCAGCTTCACAGCTGGGGCCAACGTCCTGACTTTC. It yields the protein CASSFTAGANVLTF. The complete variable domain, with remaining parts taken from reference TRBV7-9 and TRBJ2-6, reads DTGVSQNPRHKITKRGQNVTFRCDPISEHNRLYWYRQTLGQGPEFLTYFQNEAQLEKSRLLSDRFSAERPKGSFSTLEIQRTEQGDSAMYLCASSFTAGANVLTFGAGSRLTVL.